Below, one TCR beta chain is given with its context. The sample comes from a study of blood T cell repertoires in COVID-19. Some clones are missing from TCRdb's copy, which holds only in-frame ones; the method was immunoSEQ multiplex PCR. The sample has over 95,000 clones, approximately 84% seen once. V lost 0 bases to trimming and J lost 13 bases, with 15 bases between them. Germline CDR1 and CDR2: LNHNV and YYDKDF (reference sequence). This CDR3 spans 13 amino acids. The clonotype originates from an older woman with acute or convalescent COVID-19. This rearrangement joins TRBV15 to TRBJ1-1; D may be TRBD1 (5 bases). Sequencing was carried out using peripheral blood. CDR3 DNA sequence: TGTGCCACCAGCAGAGAGGTCCAGGGATTAGTTTTCTTT. It codes for CATSREVQGLVFF.